A selection of T cell receptor beta chains follows, all from one sample in a study of PD-1 blockade in mismatch repair-deficient tumors. These receptors have no identified antigens. Some clones are missing from TCRdb's copy, which holds only in-frame ones; the method was immunoSEQ multiplex PCR. The top ten hold around 21% of the sample, which has about 9,800 clones, approximately 83% seen once. The sample in question was cells cultured in vitro, obtained from a patient treated with pembrolizumab. The receptors were gathered from an adult with mismatch repair-deficient cancer. Both conserved end residues are part of each CDR3. D genes are given only for firm matches. Not every row has a clone size; where given, it reads once, few, many or a size class.

V gene: TRBV2; clone size: -; J gene: TRBJ2-3; D gene: TRBD2; CDR3 DNA: TGTGCCAGCAGTAATAGCGGGGGCGGTTACACAGATACGCAGTATTTT; CDR3 protein: CASSNSGGGYTDTQYF
V gene: TRBV5-6; clone size: -; J gene: TRBJ1-2; D gene: -; CDR3 DNA: TGTGCCAGCAGCTTGGGGGGTAACTATGGCTACACCTTC; CDR3 protein: CASSLGGNYGYTF
V gene: TRBV11-2; clone size: -; J gene: TRBJ2-4; D gene: -; CDR3 DNA: TGTGCCAGCAGCTTTTTTTTCGCCCAACAGGGTCCTCAGTACTTC; CDR3 protein: CASSFFFAQQGPQYF
V gene: TRBV9; clone size: -; J gene: TRBJ2-2; D gene: TRBD2; CDR3 DNA: TGTGCCAGCAGCGCCCCCAGGGTAGCGGGATCTGGGGAGCTGTTTTTT; CDR3 protein: CASSAPRVAGSGELFF
V gene: TRBV29-1; clone size: -; J gene: TRBJ2-7; D gene: TRBD2; CDR3 DNA: TGCAGCGTTGAAGACCCCGGGAGGAGCTCCTACGAGCAGTACTTC; CDR3 protein: CSVEDPGRSSYEQYF
V gene: TRBV11-2; clone size: -; J gene: TRBJ1-2; D gene: -; CDR3 DNA: TGTGCCAGCAGCTCTCAGGGGTGGGGGGCGAGGTATGGCTACACCTTC; CDR3 protein: CASSSQGWGARYGYTF
V gene: TRBV30; clone size: -; J gene: TRBJ2-7; D gene: -; CDR3 DNA: TGTGCCTGGAGTCCCATTGGCGGGTCCTCCTACGAGCAGTACTTC; CDR3 protein: CAWSPIGGSSYEQYF
V gene: TRBV19; clone size: once; J gene: TRBJ1-1; D gene: -; CDR3 DNA: TGTGCCAGTAGTACGATTCAAGGACCCACTGAAGCTTTCTTT; CDR3 protein: CASSTIQGPTEAFF
V gene: TRBV19; clone size: -; J gene: TRBJ2-1; D gene: TRBD2; CDR3 DNA: TGTGCCAGTAGTAGGGAGGGCCCCTACAATGAGCAGTTCTTC; CDR3 protein: CASSREGPYNEQFF
V gene: TRBV6-6; clone size: -; J gene: TRBJ2-2; D gene: -; CDR3 DNA: TGTGCCATACAGTGGGGCAGGGGAACCGGGGAGCTGTTTTTT; CDR3 protein: CAIQWGRGTGELFF
V gene: TRBV30; clone size: -; J gene: TRBJ2-3; D gene: TRBD1; CDR3 DNA: TGTGCCTGGAGTTCAGGGGGTGGTACGCAGTATTTT; CDR3 protein: CAWSSGGGTQYF
V gene: TRBV28; clone size: -; J gene: TRBJ2-3; D gene: -; CDR3 DNA: TGTGCCAGCAGTTTAAGTCGAGCTGGCACAGATACGCAGTATTTT; CDR3 protein: CASSLSRAGTDTQYF
V gene: TRBV27; clone size: once; J gene: TRBJ2-7; D gene: TRBD2; CDR3 DNA: TGTGCCAGCAGTGCGGGGGGGGGCGTAGCGAATTTCCACGAGCAGTACTTC; CDR3 protein: CASSAGGGVANFHEQYF
V gene: TRBV18; clone size: -; J gene: TRBJ2-2; D gene: TRBD1; CDR3 DNA: TGTGCCAGCTCACGGGGGACAGCTAACACCGGGGAGCTGTTTTTT; CDR3 protein: CASSRGTANTGELFF
V gene: TRBV5-4; clone size: once; J gene: TRBJ2-1; D gene: TRBD2; CDR3 DNA: TGTGCCAGCAGCCCCCGCACTAGCGTCTACAATGAGCAGTTCTTC; CDR3 protein: CASSPRTSVYNEQFF
V gene: TRBV7-3; clone size: -; J gene: TRBJ1-1; D gene: TRBD1; CDR3 DNA: TGTGCCAGCAGCCTCATGACAGGGCCGACTGAAGCTTTCTTT; CDR3 protein: CASSLMTGPTEAFF
V gene: TRBV6-6; clone size: once; J gene: TRBJ1-1; D gene: -; CDR3 DNA: TGTGCCAGCAGTCCAGAGGCCTTGAACACTGAAGCTTTCTTT; CDR3 protein: CASSPEALNTEAFF
V gene: TRBV7-8; clone size: once; J gene: TRBJ2-4; D gene: TRBD2; CDR3 DNA: TGTGCCAGCAGCCGTCCCTTAGCGGGACTGTACATTCAGTACTTC; CDR3 protein: CASSRPLAGLYIQYF
V gene: TRBV5-1; clone size: -; J gene: TRBJ2-7; D gene: TRBD1; CDR3 DNA: TGCGCCAGCAGTCCCGGGACAGGGATCAACGAGCAGTACTTC; CDR3 protein: CASSPGTGINEQYF
V gene: TRBV19; clone size: -; J gene: TRBJ2-3; D gene: -; CDR3 DNA: TGTGCCAGTAGTCCTGGCGGGACTAGCACAGATACGCAGTATTTT; CDR3 protein: CASSPGGTSTDTQYF
V gene: TRBV27; clone size: -; J gene: TRBJ2-3; D gene: -; CDR3 DNA: TGTGCCAGCAGCCCGACCGTCAGTACAGATACGCAGTATTTT; CDR3 protein: CASSPTVSTDTQYF
V gene: TRBV28; clone size: -; J gene: TRBJ1-2; D gene: -; CDR3 DNA: TGTGCCAGCAGTCTAACAACTAACTATGGCTACACCTTC; CDR3 protein: CASSLTTNYGYTF
V gene: TRBV5-6; clone size: once; J gene: TRBJ1-2; D gene: -; CDR3 DNA: TGTGCCAGCAGCTTAGGACAGTACTCTAACTATGGCTACACCTTC; CDR3 protein: CASSLGQYSNYGYTF
V gene: TRBV18; clone size: -; J gene: TRBJ2-1; D gene: TRBD2; CDR3 DNA: TGTGCCAGCTCACCGCGGACTAGCGGGAGCAATGAGCAGTTCTTC; CDR3 protein: CASSPRTSGSNEQFF
V gene: TRBV5-1; clone size: -; J gene: TRBJ2-3; D gene: TRBD1; CDR3 DNA: TGCGCCAGCAGCTCAACAGGGGCTAGCACAGATACGCAGTATTTT; CDR3 protein: CASSSTGASTDTQYF
V gene: TRBV10-2; clone size: -; J gene: TRBJ1-1; D gene: TRBD1; CDR3 DNA: TGCGCCAGCAGTGAAGGGACAGGGGACACTGAAGCTTTCTTT; CDR3 protein: CASSEGTGDTEAFF
V gene: TRBV6-1; clone size: -; J gene: TRBJ2-3; D gene: TRBD2; CDR3 DNA: TGTGCCGTTGTGGGGACTAGGGAGGATACGCAGTATTTT; CDR3 protein: CAVVGTREDTQYF
V gene: TRBV9; clone size: -; J gene: TRBJ2-1; D gene: TRBD2; CDR3 DNA: TGTGCCAGCAGCGCCGGGACTATTACAACGAATGAGCAGTTCTTC; CDR3 protein: CASSAGTITTNEQFF
V gene: TRBV5-6; clone size: -; J gene: TRBJ2-5; D gene: TRBD1; CDR3 DNA: TGTGCCAGCAGCTATTGGGACAGGGGAGACGAGACCCAGTACTTC; CDR3 protein: CASSYWDRGDETQYF
V gene: TRBV18; clone size: -; J gene: TRBJ2-3; D gene: TRBD1; CDR3 DNA: TGTGCCAGCTCACACCGGGACAGTTCAGATACGCAGTATTTT; CDR3 protein: CASSHRDSSDTQYF
V gene: TRBV5-1; clone size: -; J gene: TRBJ2-1; D gene: TRBD2; CDR3 DNA: TGCGCCAGCAGCCCCCGGACTAGAAGGGCCCACAATGAGCAGTTCTTC; CDR3 protein: CASSPRTRRAHNEQFF
V gene: TRBV5-6; clone size: -; J gene: TRBJ1-3; D gene: -; CDR3 DNA: TGTGCCAGCAGCTTCCGGGGGGCTGGAAACACCATATATTTT; CDR3 protein: CASSFRGAGNTIYF
V gene: TRBV18; clone size: once; J gene: TRBJ1-1; D gene: -; CDR3 DNA: TGTGCCAGCTCACCCCTCGGCAACACTGAAGCTTTCTTT; CDR3 protein: CASSPLGNTEAFF
V gene: TRBV5-1; clone size: -; J gene: TRBJ1-1; D gene: -; CDR3 DNA: TGCGCCAGCAGCTTGGCCGGGGGAACGAACACTGAAGCTTTCTTT; CDR3 protein: CASSLAGGTNTEAFF
V gene: TRBV29-1; clone size: -; J gene: TRBJ2-5; D gene: -; CDR3 DNA: TGCAGCGTTGATGTTGGCGGTGAGACCCAGTACTTC; CDR3 protein: CSVDVGGETQYF
V gene: TRBV28; clone size: -; J gene: TRBJ2-1; D gene: -; CDR3 DNA: TGTGCCAGCAGGCGTGGGGGCGGTTTGTCCTACAATGAGCAGTTCTTC; CDR3 protein: CASRRGGGLSYNEQFF
V gene: TRBV7-3; clone size: -; J gene: TRBJ2-7; D gene: TRBD2; CDR3 DNA: TGTGCCAGCAGCTTGGGACTAGCGGGTTTATACGAGCAGTACTTC; CDR3 protein: CASSLGLAGLYEQYF
V gene: TRBV30; clone size: -; J gene: TRBJ1-1; D gene: -; CDR3 DNA: TGTGCCTGGACGGACTTCACTAGCACTGAAGCTTTCTTT; CDR3 protein: CAWTDFTSTEAFF
V gene: TRBV28; clone size: -; J gene: TRBJ1-4; D gene: TRBD1; CDR3 DNA: TGTGCCAGCAGTACAACAGGGGTGGCAAAACTGTTTTTT; CDR3 protein: CASSTTGVAKLFF
V gene: TRBV7-9; clone size: -; J gene: TRBJ2-7; D gene: TRBD1; CDR3 DNA: TGTGCCAGCAGCCGAACAGGGGGTGGCTCCTACGAGCAGTACTTC; CDR3 protein: CASSRTGGGSYEQYF
V gene: TRBV5-8; clone size: -; J gene: TRBJ1-5; D gene: -; CDR3 DNA: TGTGCCAGCAGCTTGTCGGGGCGGGCTGGCAATCAGCCCCAGCATTTT; CDR3 protein: CASSLSGRAGNQPQHF
V gene: TRBV11-2; clone size: -; J gene: TRBJ2-2; D gene: TRBD2; CDR3 DNA: TGTGCCAGCAGCAAATACCTACGAGCGGGAGGCCCGGACACCGGGGAGCTGTTTTTT; CDR3 protein: CASSKYLRAGGPDTGELFF
V gene: TRBV20-1; clone size: once; J gene: TRBJ2-7; D gene: -; CDR3 DNA: TGCAGTGCCCTGGACGGCTACGAGCAGTACTTC; CDR3 protein: CSALDGYEQYF
V gene: TRBV16; clone size: -; J gene: TRBJ2-5; D gene: TRBD1; CDR3 DNA: TGTGCCAGCAGCCAAGTGGGACAGGGCATTTCCCAAGAGACCCAGTACTTC; CDR3 protein: CASSQVGQGISQETQYF
V gene: TRBV13; clone size: -; J gene: TRBJ2-1; D gene: -; CDR3 DNA: TGTGCCAGCAGCTTGGCTAATTGGGGGGATGAGCAGTTCTTC; CDR3 protein: CASSLANWGDEQFF
V gene: TRBV15; clone size: -; J gene: TRBJ1-5; D gene: -; CDR3 DNA: TGTGCCACCAGCCCGCAGGAGCCCCTCAGGCAGCCCCAGCATTTT; CDR3 protein: CATSPQEPLRQPQHF
V gene: TRBV6-1; clone size: -; J gene: TRBJ1-1; D gene: -; CDR3 DNA: TGTGCCAGCAGTGAATATGATCAGAACACTGAAGCTTTCTTT; CDR3 protein: CASSEYDQNTEAFF
V gene: TRBV7-3; clone size: -; J gene: TRBJ2-7; D gene: -; CDR3 DNA: TGTGCCAGCAGCTTATATGAGGGACGGAAACAGTACTTC; CDR3 protein: CASSLYEGRKQYF
V gene: TRBV5-6; clone size: -; J gene: TRBJ1-2; D gene: -; CDR3 DNA: TGTGCCAGCAGCCCCAATGGGGTCTATGGCTACACCTTC; CDR3 protein: CASSPNGVYGYTF